The 19 T cell receptor beta chains below all came from one sample that was sequenced in a study of CD8+ T cells in alopecia areata. The authors extracted RNA and reverse transcribed it into cDNA as the sequencing template. TCRdb's copy holds only in-frame clones and misses some; the assay was immunoSEQ multiplex PCR. Found here are 65,000 to 70,000 clones, 55% to 65% of them singletons; the top ten hold around a sixth. Source: CD8+ T cells sorted from blood, taken at week 0. The receptors derive from a human donor with alopecia areata.

The chain links TRBV30 to TRBJ2-1; the match to TRBD2 covers 14 bases. V lost 0 bases, J lost 5 bases, and 3 bases stayed unmatched. CDR3 length: 16 amino acids. Per the germline V gene, CDR1 is GTSNPN and CDR2 is SVGIG (reference sequence). CDR3 sequence reads: CAWSVPGLAGDNEQFF. Here the CDR3 DNA reads TGTGCCTGGAGTGTGCCGGGACTAGCGGGAGACAATGAGCAGTTCTTC. Combining the CDR3 with reference TRBV30 and TRBJ2-1 gives the whole variable domain SQTIHQWPATLVQPVGSPLSLECTVEGTSNPNLYWYRQAAGRGLQLLFYSVGIGQISSEVPQNLSASRPQDRQFILSSKKLLLSDSGFYLCAWSVPGLAGDNEQFFGPGTRLTVL.

About this clone itself: The limits of the CDR3 on the DNA are not certain, so only TCRdb's listed CDR3 is given. The V gene is TRBV5-6, the J gene TRBJ2-1; the listed D gene, TRBD1, was not tested against the DNA. Germline assignment: CDR1 SGHDT and CDR2 YYEEEE. A total of 14 residues make up the CDR3, ends included. This CDR3 is CASSTSEGANEQFF.

This rearrangement joins TRBV29-1 to TRBJ1-1, with D maybe TRBD1 (6 bases). Germline CDR1 and CDR2: SQVTM and ANQGSEA. The CDR3 length is 14 residues. V lost 4 bases to trimming and J lost 4 bases, with 16 bases between them. CDR3 sequence (DNA): TGCAGCGTTGTGGGGGGGCAGGGTGGCACTGAAGCTTTCTTT. Encoded protein: CSVVGGQGGTEAFF.

The rearrangement joins TRBV29-1 to TRBJ2-7, with D perhaps TRBD2 (6 bases). V lost 1 base and J lost 6, with 13 bases in between. CDR1 and CDR2 (germline): SQVTM, ANQGSEA. The CDR3 is made up of 13 amino acids. CDR3 sequence reads: CSVEGWAGGEQYF. CDR3 DNA sequence: TGCAGCGTTGAAGGATGGGCCGGGGGCGAGCAGTACTTC.

The chain recombines TRBV15 with TRBJ2-2, with D perhaps being TRBD1 or TRBD2 (6 bases each). This CDR3 has 15 residues. Trimming left V 0 bases short and J 4 bases short, with 9 bases between. The germline gives CDR1 LNHNV, CDR2 YYDKDF (reference sequence). CDR3 amino acids: CATSRDRGGTGELFF. In DNA form, the CDR3 reads TGTGCCACCAGCAGAGACAGGGGAGGCACCGGGGAGCTGTTTTTT. Full variable domain (remainder filled in from reference TRBV15 and TRBJ2-2): DAMVIQNPRYQVTQFGKPVTLSCSQTLNHNVMYWYQQKSSQAPKLLFHYYDKDFNNEADTPDNFQSRRPNTSFCFLDIRSPGLGDTAMYLCATSRDRGGTGELFFGEGSRLTVL.

This clone has a handful of counts. The V and J genes are TRBV29-1 and TRBJ2-5; D perhaps matches TRBD1 (6 bases). CDR3 length equals 14 residues. The germline gives CDR1 SQVTM, CDR2 ANQGSEA. V shed 4 bases and J shed 3 bases, with 15 bases lying between them. CDR3 residues: CSVALRQVKETQYF. Here the CDR3 DNA reads TGCAGCGTTGCCCTTCGACAGGTTAAAGAGACCCAGTACTTC. The variable domain in full, completed from reference TRBV29-1 and TRBJ2-5, reads SAVISQKPSRDICQRGTSLTIQCQVDSQVTMMFWYRQQPGQSLTLIATANQGSEATYESGFVIDKFPISRPNLTFSTLTVSNMSPEDSSIYLCSVALRQVKETQYFGPGTRLLVL.

This clone was counted a few times. V is TRBV28 and J is TRBJ2-7; TRBD1 matches 8 bases. V dropped 7 bases and J dropped 5; count of bases not matched to a gene: 7. CDR3 length: 13 amino acids. Looked up from germline, CDR1 is MDHEN and CDR2 is SYDVKM. The CDR3 nucleotides are TGTGCCAGCACGTGGACAGGGAACGACGAGCAGTACTTC. Amino acids: CASTWTGNDEQYF.

There are a few counts of this clone. The chain links TRBV2 to TRBJ2-3, with 8 bases fitting TRBD2. The CDR3 consists of 14 residues. V gave up 6 bases and J gave up 3 bases; unmatched junction bases: 5. The germline CDR1 and CDR2 sequences are SNHLY and FYNNEI. CDR3: CASSLGRETDTQYF. Written as DNA, the CDR3 is TGTGCCAGCAGCCTCGGGAGGGAAACAGATACGCAGTATTTT.

The chain has TRBV27 and TRBJ2-2; 7 bases match TRBD2. J gave up 2 bases and V 0 bases, and 6 bases lay outside the gene matches. This CDR3 spans 17 amino acids. CDR1 and CDR2 (germline): MNHEY, SMNVEV (reference sequence). The CDR3 DNA reads as TGTGCCAGCAGTTTATCCGAGCTAGCGGTTAACACCGGGGAGCTGTTTTTT. It encodes CASSLSELAVNTGELFF.

This clone has more than one count but fewer than ten. Distinct nucleotide sequences in the sample also encode this CDR3. In nucleotides, the CDR3 is TGTGCCAGCAGCTTAGGGGGGGGTGCACAAGAGACCCAGTACTTC. It is translated as CASSLGGGAQETQYF. V and J are TRBV7-8 and TRBJ2-5, with 7 bases fitting TRBD2. V was pared by 1 base and J by 2 bases, with 4 bases of the junction left unmatched. The CDR3 is 15 residues long. The V gene's germline CDR1 is SGHVS and CDR2 FQNEAQ.

This clone turned up a few times. V gene TRBV29-1 combines with J gene TRBJ2-3; D is unclear. The ends were cut back, 1 base at V and 2 bases at J, with 13 bases in the middle. Germline CDR1 SQVTM, CDR2 ANQGSEA. The CDR3 spans 15 residues. The CDR3 sequence: CSVEGTATNTDTQYF. CDR3 bases: TGCAGCGTTGAAGGGACGGCCACCAACACAGATACGCAGTATTTT.

In this sample, this clone turned up a few times. The CDR3 sequence is CASSPTSGWETQYF. The CDR3 nucleotides are TGTGCCAGCAGCCCTACTAGCGGATGGGAGACCCAGTACTTC. The gene calls are TRBV7-2 and TRBJ2-5; the match to TRBD2 covers 8 bases. The germline V gene encodes CDR1 SGHTA and CDR2 FQGNSA. J gave up 5 bases and V 5 bases, and 7 bases lay outside the gene matches. The CDR3 sequence is 14 residues long.

V gene TRBV9 combines with J gene TRBJ2-1; no clear D gene. Trimming pared 3 bases from V and 0 bases from J, leaving 10 bases between. Germline-derived CDR1 and CDR2 are SGDLS and YYNGEE. The CDR3 extends over 15 amino acids. The CDR3 protein is CASSEDGSSYNEQFF. In DNA, the CDR3 is TGTGCCAGCAGCGAGGACGGAAGCTCCTACAATGAGCAGTTCTTC.

This clone has just one count. CDR3 DNA: TGCGCCAGCAGCCAATCAGACAGGGTCAACACTGAAGCTTTCTTT. Protein product: CASSQSDRVNTEAFF. This chain links TRBV4-3 with TRBJ1-1, with TRBD1 matching over 7 bases. The CDR3 runs to 15 residues. V lost 2 bases, J lost 2 bases, and 5 bases stayed unmatched. Germline CDR1 is LGHNA and CDR2 is YSLEER.

The genes are TRBV18 and TRBJ1-2; D unresolved. The V and J ends lost 3 bases and 4 bases respectively, with 12 bases between them. The CDR3 covers 14 residues. Germline lookup yields CDR1 KGHSH and CDR2 LQKENI. The DNA of the CDR3 is TGTGCCAGCTCACCTTCAGATCGCCCCTATGGCTACACCTTC. As protein: CASSPSDRPYGYTF.

The chain's CDR3 is CAWTSQGPGAFF. DNA for the CDR3: TGTGCCTGGACGTCACAGGGGCCCGGAGCTTTCTTT. This chain links TRBV30 with TRBJ1-1; 7 bases fit TRBD1. The CDR3 is made up of 12 amino acids. Trimming took 4 bases from V and 10 from J; bases not matched to a gene: 9. The germline CDR1 and CDR2 sequences are GTSNPN and SVGIG (reference sequence).

The chain combines TRBV30 with TRBJ2-2, with D maybe TRBD2 (5 bases). Trimming removed 3 bases at V and 6 bases at J, with 11 bases between. The CDR3 is 13 residues long. Looked up from germline, CDR1 is GTSNPN and CDR2 is SVGIG (reference sequence). CDR3 DNA sequence: TGTGCCTGGAGGATAGGGCGGGCCGGGGAGCTGTTTTTT. It encodes CAWRIGRAGELFF.

The rearrangement joins TRBV29-1 to TRBJ1-1; perhaps TRBD1 as D (5 bases). Trimming removed 7 bases from V and 5 bases from J, with 11 bases in between. This CDR3 region has 11 residues. CDR1 is SQVTM, CDR2 ANQGSEA, per germline. The CDR3 nucleotides read TGCAGCGCCAGGGATTTGACTGAAGCTTTCTTT. Protein sequence: CSARDLTEAFF.

This clone was seen a handful of times. The V call is TRBV25-1, the J call TRBJ2-5; 7 nucleotides line up with TRBD2. Trimming cost V 7 bases and J 1 base; bases outside gene matches: 0. Germline V lookup: CDR1 MGHDK, CDR2 SYGVNS. The CDR3 spans 12 residues. CDR3 sequence: CASTSGQETQYF. The DNA of the CDR3 is TGTGCCAGCACTAGCGGCCAAGAGACCCAGTACTTC.